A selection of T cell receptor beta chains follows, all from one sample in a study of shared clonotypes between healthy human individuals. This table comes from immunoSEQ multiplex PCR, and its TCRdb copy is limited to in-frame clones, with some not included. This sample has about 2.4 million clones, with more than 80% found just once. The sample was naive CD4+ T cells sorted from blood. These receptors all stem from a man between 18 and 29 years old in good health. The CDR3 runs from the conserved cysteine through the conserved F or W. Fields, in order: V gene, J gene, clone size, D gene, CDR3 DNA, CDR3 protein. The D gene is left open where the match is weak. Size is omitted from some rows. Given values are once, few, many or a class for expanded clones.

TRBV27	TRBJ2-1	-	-	TGTGCCAGCATGGTTCTAGGGGGGAATGAGCAGTTCTTC	CASMVLGGNEQFF
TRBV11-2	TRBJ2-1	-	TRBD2	TGTGCCAGCAGCAACAGCGGGAGAGTGTTCAATGAGCAGTTCTTC	CASSNSGRVFNEQFF
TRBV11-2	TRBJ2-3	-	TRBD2	TGTGCCAGCAGCCGCAATACTGGACTAGCGTCAGCTACGCAGTATTTT	CASSRNTGLASATQYF
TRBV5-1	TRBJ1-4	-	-	TGCGCCAGCAGCCCCTTTGCTATTAATGAAAAACTGTTTTTT	CASSPFAINEKLFF
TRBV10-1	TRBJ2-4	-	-	TGCGCCAGCAGCGGGACTCCCGCCGGCATTCAGTACTTC	CASSGTPAGIQYF
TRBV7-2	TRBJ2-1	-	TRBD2	TGTGCCAGCAGCTTTTTCAGCGGGAGGGCCTCCAATGAGCAGTTCTTC	CASSFFSGRASNEQFF
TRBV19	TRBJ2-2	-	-	TGTGCCAGTAGTATATATGCTGTAGGCGGGGAGCTGTTTTTT	CASSIYAVGGELFF
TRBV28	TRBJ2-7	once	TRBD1	TGTGCCAGCAGTTCAGGGACAGGGGGCAAGCCGGAGCAGTACTTC	CASSSGTGGKPEQYF
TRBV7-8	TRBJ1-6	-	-	TGTGCCAGCCGTCGGAGGCAAAGGGATTCACCCCTCCACTTT	CASRRRQRDSPLHF
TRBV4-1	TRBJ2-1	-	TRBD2	TGCGCCAGCAGCCAAGAGCCCGGGAGGGGGAGGGATGAGCAGTTCTTC	CASSQEPGRGRDEQFF
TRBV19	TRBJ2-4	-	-	TGTGCCAGTAGTGTTGTGGGCTCCGCCAAAAACATTCAGTACTTC	CASSVVGSAKNIQYF
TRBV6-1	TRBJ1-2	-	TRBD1	TGTGCCAGCAGTGAAGTAGGGAAGGACAGGGGGCGACATGGCTACACCTTC	CASSEVGKDRGRHGYTF
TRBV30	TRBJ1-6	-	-	TGTGCCTGGGTTAGTCAAGTTAATTCACCCCTCCACTTT	CAWVSQVNSPLHF
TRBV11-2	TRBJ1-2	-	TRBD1	TGTGCCAGCAGCCTACAGGGGGCAGATGGCTACACCTTC	CASSLQGADGYTF
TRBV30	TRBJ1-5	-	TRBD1	TGTGCCTGGGGACGACAGGGGAATCAGCCCCAGCATTTT	CAWGRQGNQPQHF
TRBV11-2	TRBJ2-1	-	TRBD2	TGTGCCAGCAGCTTGACCGGGACTAGCGGGAGTACGGGGTTCTTC	CASSLTGTSGSTGFF
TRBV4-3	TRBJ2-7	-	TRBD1	TGCGCCAGCAGCCAGGATCCCGGGACAGGGAGCTACGAGCAGTACTTC	CASSQDPGTGSYEQYF
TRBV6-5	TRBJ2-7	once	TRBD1	TGTGCCAGCAGTCCGGGACAGGGGCCTTTCGAGCAGTACTTC	CASSPGQGPFEQYF
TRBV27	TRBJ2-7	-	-	TGTGCCAGCAGTTTACGTGGGGGGCGTCCCCAGTACTTC	CASSLRGGRPQYF
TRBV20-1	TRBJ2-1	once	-	TGCAGTGCTTCTCGAGAGGAGCAGTTCTTC	CSASREEQFF
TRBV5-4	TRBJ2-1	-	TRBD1	TGTGCCAGCAGCTCCGGACAGGGGGCGCACAATGAGCAGTTCTTC	CASSSGQGAHNEQFF
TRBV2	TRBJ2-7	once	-	TGTGCCAGCAGTAACGGGGTCCCGGGCTCCTACGAGCAGTACTTC	CASSNGVPGSYEQYF
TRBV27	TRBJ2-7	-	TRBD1	TGTGCCAGCAGAGACCATGGGGACAGGGACTACGAGCAGTACTTC	CASRDHGDRDYEQYF
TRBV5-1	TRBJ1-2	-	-	TGCGCCAGCAGCTTGGAAGGGTTGAATGGCTACACCTTC	CASSLEGLNGYTF
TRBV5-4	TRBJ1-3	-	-	TGTGCCAGCAGCCCGACAGGAGGGCAGAGCTCTGGAAACACCATATATTTT	CASSPTGGQSSGNTIYF
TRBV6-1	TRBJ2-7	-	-	TGTGCCACCCGGCGGGGGCAGTTGGGCGAGCAGTACTTC	CATRRGQLGEQYF
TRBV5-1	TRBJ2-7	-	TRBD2	TGCGCCAGCAGCTTGGTAGCGGGCTCCTACGAGCAGTACTTT	CASSLVAGSYEQYF
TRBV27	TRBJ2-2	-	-	TGTGCCAGCAGTTTAACCGGGGAGCTGTTTTTT	CASSLTGELFF
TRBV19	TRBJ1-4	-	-	TGTGCCAGTAGTATTCTGGCCCCTCGGGGAAAACTGTTTTTT	CASSILAPRGKLFF
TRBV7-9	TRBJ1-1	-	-	TGTGCCAGCAGCTTAATAGTCGGGATGAACACTGAAGCTTTCTTT	CASSLIVGMNTEAFF